Below, 9 T cell receptor beta chains from the same sample are listed, as sequenced in a study of T-cell memory formation after mild COVID-19. One entry per CDR3 protein, called by TCRdb with MiXCR from the 5' RACE reads. The top ten hold just over 8% of the sample, which has 550,000 to 600,000 distinct CDR3 sequences, roughly 17% seen once. Sequenced input: PBMCs or a T cell subset sorted from them (not recorded which). The receptors come from an adult woman who had mild COVID-19 (a few samples of this study predate the infection). Cell type and time point are not known.

This clonotype has a handful of counts. The rearrangement links TRBV30 to TRBJ1-5, with D perhaps matching TRBD1 (6 bases). The germline V and J ends were trimmed by 5 bases and 4 bases, with 12 bases remaining between them. Germline V gives CDR1 GTSNPN, CDR2 SVGIG (reference sequence). This CDR3 region has 13 residues. The CDR3 region is CAWQAGANQPQHF. As DNA, the CDR3 is TGTGCCTGGCAGGCAGGGGCAAATCAGCCCCAGCATTTT.

This chain uses TRBV5-4 with TRBJ2-1; D unclear. The CDR3 covers 16 residues. CDR1 is SGHNT and CDR2 is YYREEE in the germline V gene (reference sequence). Trimming took off 6 bases at V and 2 bases at J, with 18 bases between the two ends. Here the CDR3 DNA reads TGTGCCAGCAAGACGTCGTGGGAACAAGCCTACAATGAGCAGTTCTTC. This codes for CASKTSWEQAYNEQFF.

This clonotype came up a few times. The chain employs TRBV12-3 or TRBV12-4 and TRBJ2-1; 7 bases align to TRBD2. The CDR3 covers 16 residues. J lost 7 bases, V lost 5 bases, and 14 bases had no gene match. Here the CDR3 reads CASSNPTGGGVNEQFF. CDR3 bases: TGTGCCAGCAGTAACCCCACGGGGGGTGGGGTGAATGAGCAGTTCTTC.

This clonotype was counted a few times. J is TRBJ2-3 and V is TRBV15; possible D gene TRBD1, 6 bases. Trimming stripped 5 bases from V and 3 bases from J, with 9 bases between. Germline V lookup: CDR1 LNHNV, CDR2 YYDKDF (reference sequence). CDR3 length: 13 amino acids. The CDR3 region is CATSGGQTDTQYF. In nucleotides, the CDR3 is TGTGCCACCAGCGGGGGACAAACAGATACGCAGTATTTT. Full variable domain (missing parts from reference TRBV15 and TRBJ2-3): DAMVIQNPRYQVTQFGKPVTLSCSQTLNHNVMYWYQQKSSQAPKLLFHYYDKDFNNEADTPDNFQSRRPNTSFCFLDIRSPGLGDTAMYLCATSGGQTDTQYFGPGTRLTVL.

This clonotype was seen a few times. This chain joins TRBV10-3 and TRBJ2-1; D is possibly TRBD2 (5 bases). CDR3 size: 12 residues. Germline V gives CDR1 ENHRY, CDR2 SYGVKD. With 6 bases removed from V and 5 bases from J, the gap between germline ends came to 8 bases. The CDR3 is CAISGVHNEQFF. The CDR3 coding sequence is TGTGCCATCAGCGGGGTCCACAATGAGCAGTTCTTC.

The rearrangement links TRBV19 to TRBJ2-5; no clear D. Germline values: CDR1 LNHDA, CDR2 SQIVND (reference sequence). This CDR3 is built from 16 residues. V gave up 4 bases and J gave up 3 bases, with 18 bases separating them. For the CDR3, the DNA is TGTGCCAGTAGTACCGGACCATTCGTTACCGAAGAGACCCAGTACTTC. Protein product: CASSTGPFVTEETQYF. The full variable domain, in which reference TRBV19 and TRBJ2-5 provide the parts outside the CDR3, is DGGITQSPKYLFRKEGQNVTLSCEQNLNHDAMYWYRQDPGQGLRLIYYSQIVNDFQKGDIAEGYSVSREKKESFPLTVTSAQKNPTAFYLCASSTGPFVTEETQYFGPGTRLLVL.

The table lists this clonotype with many counts. The V and J genes are TRBV10-3 and TRBJ2-1; D gene unclear. Germline lookup yields CDR1 ENHRY and CDR2 SYGVKD. V gave up 6 bases and J gave up 0 bases, with 6 bases separating them. This CDR3 has 13 amino acids. CDR3 nucleotide sequence: TGTGCCATCAGAGAGGACTCCTACAATGAGCAGTTCTTC. Translation: CAIREDSYNEQFF.

This chain connects TRBV5-5 to TRBJ2-1; no firm D call. Germline V gene sequence: CDR1 SGHKS, CDR2 YYEKEE (reference sequence). Trimming pared 3 bases from V and 3 bases from J, leaving 16 bases between. The CDR3 extends over 16 amino acids. CDR3 coding DNA: TGTGCCAGCAGCTCAAGGGAAAATAGCAACTACAATGAGCAGTTCTTC. Its translation is CASSSRENSNYNEQFF. Variable domain in full (rest from reference TRBV5-5 and TRBJ2-1): DAGVTQSPTHLIKTRGQQVTLRCSPISGHKSVSWYQQVLGQGPQFIFQYYEKEERGRGNFPDRFSARQFPNYSSELNVNALLLGDSALYLCASSSRENSNYNEQFFGPGTRLTVL.

The rearrangement links TRBV5-6 to TRBJ2-5, with D possibly matching TRBD1 (6 bases). This CDR3 has 13 residues. Germline V gene sequence: CDR1 SGHDT, CDR2 YYEEEE. Trimming left V 2 bases short and J 5 bases short, with 10 bases between. CDR3 region: CASSLGDMETQYF. In nucleotides, the CDR3 is TGTGCCAGCAGCTTAGGGGACATGGAGACCCAGTACTTC.